This T cell receptor beta chain was identified in a study of response to subunit inactivated influenza vaccine. The V and J ends lost 0 bases and 0 bases, in that order; junction bases with no gene match: 3. This CDR3 spans 15 amino acids. The germline V gene encodes CDR1 DFQATT and CDR2 SNEGSKA (reference sequence). In its sample, this clonotype was seen many times. TCRdb reanalysed the RT-PCR reads using MiXCR and keeps one entry per CDR3 protein. The sample carries roughly 170,000 distinct CDR3 sequences, around 9% recorded once. This sequence originates from a man aged 50 or older who received an inactivated influenza vaccine. The chain couples TRBV20-1 to TRBJ2-5, with TRBD1 matching over 8 bases. The starting material was non-naive T cells sorted from PBMCs, obtained on the day of vaccination. CDR3 loop: CSARERTGNQETQYF. The CDR3 bases are TGCAGTGCTAGAGAAAGGACAGGGAACCAAGAGACCCAGTACTTC.